This TCR beta chain was recorded in a study of T cells in Graves' hyperthyroidism and ophthalmopathy. The germline V and J ends were trimmed by 6 bases and 6 bases, with 7 bases remaining between them. The germline gives CDR1 MDHEN, CDR2 SYDVKM. This CDR3 is 11 amino acids long. Researchers took RNA transcripts and amplified the TCR beta CDR3 regions from them. Primed by the HTBI set, a first-round RT-PCR was run on the TCR CDR3. TCRdb analysed the multiplex PCR reads with MiXCR anew, one entry per CDR3 protein. The data hold around 690,000 distinct CDR3 sequences, with 20% observed a single time. Study-level results: Before onset, by a median of around 6.4 months, the model predicted ophthalmopathy.

This clonotype was recorded many times. Its matching antigen is unknown. V gene TRBV28 combines with J gene TRBJ2-3; D unclear. Sequenced sample: blood. This receptor was taken from a man aged 30 to 45 with Graves' ophthalmopathy. The CDR3 sequence: CASSSWDTQYF. In nucleotides, the CDR3 is TGTGCCAGCAGCTCCTGGGATACGCAGTATTTT.